The 5 T cell receptor beta chains below come from one sample, sequenced in a study of T cell responses to AZD1222 COVID-19 vaccine (dated by TCRdb to about 2021). Libraries came from the immunoSEQ multiplex PCR assay. TCRdb mirrors the immuneACCESS table, restricted to in-frame sequences. Some clones are absent from its copies; in checked studies, under half trace to an unresolved V gene, and the reason for the others is unknown. This sample has over 130,000 clones in its table, and roughly nine tenths of those were observed once. The ten biggest clones cover 6.5% to 8% of the sample. The time point label for this specimen denotes: about 28 days (+/-7) after the second vaccine dose. The treatment or condition label corresponds to: meningococcal conjugate vaccine given as trial control. The starting material was peripheral blood, obtained 28 days after the second dose of the MenACWY control vaccine. All receptors come from an adult who received the MenACWY meningococcal vaccine as a control.

The chain recombines TRBV28 with TRBJ1-1, with D perhaps TRBD1 (5 bases). This CDR3 is built from 16 residues. Germline V gives CDR1 MDHEN, CDR2 SYDVKM. The ends were cut back, 6 bases at V and 1 base at J, with 18 bases in the middle. CDR3 sequence (DNA): TGTGCCAGCAGCAGACCCCCCGGGGGGGGGAACACTGAAGCTTTCTTT. Amino acids: CASSRPPGGGNTEAFF. Based on the CDR3 plus reference TRBV28 and TRBJ1-1, the full variable domain is DVKVTQSSRYLVKRTGEKVFLECVQDMDHENMFWYRQDPGLGLRLIYFSYDVKMKEKGDIPEGYSVSREKKERFSLILESASTNQTSMYLCASSRPPGGGNTEAFFGQGTRLTVV.

The V and J genes are TRBV2 and TRBJ1-2; maybe TRBD1 (6 bases). The CDR3 has 14 amino acids. V was cut by 8 bases and J by 8 bases, with 21 bases left in between. Germline CDR1 SNHLY, CDR2 FYNNEI. CDR3 in amino acids: CASEPGHGTGGYTF. The CDR3 DNA reads TGTGCCAGCGAACCGGGACACGGTACCGGGGGCTACACCTTC.

This clone has only one observation. This chain links TRBV27 with TRBJ2-2; D is unclear. V lost 7 bases and J 3 bases, leaving 15 bases between the germline ends. Germline CDR1 reads MNHEY; CDR2 reads SMNVEV (reference sequence). This CDR3 contains 15 residues. The CDR3 bases are TGTGCCAGCACTCCTGTGTTGGGCTACACCGGGGAGCTGTTTTTT. Its translation is CASTPVLGYTGELFF.

This clone came up a few times. The gene calls are TRBV7-3 and TRBJ1-1, with TRBD1 identical over 9 bases. Trimming took 5 bases from V and 1 from J; bases not matched to a gene: 5. The germline V gene encodes CDR1 SGHTA and CDR2 FQGTGA. There are 15 residues in the CDR3. CDR3 nucleotides: TGTGCCAGCAGCATGACAGGGGGATCGAACACTGAAGCTTTCTTT. Residues: CASSMTGGSNTEAFF.

The J gene is TRBJ1-2, the V gene TRBV29-1; D is unresolved. Trimming removed 0 bases from V and 5 bases from J, with 13 bases in between. The germline CDR1 and CDR2 sequences are SQVTM and ANQGSEA. CDR3 size: 14 residues. The DNA of the CDR3 is TGCAGCGTTGAAGACCCGACCTTCCCGTATGGCTACACCTTC. Encoded protein: CSVEDPTFPYGYTF.